This TCR beta chain stems from a study of blood T cell repertoires in COVID-19. This clone was seen a few times. V was cut by 4 bases and J by 5 bases, with 17 bases left in between. Germline CDR1 LGHDT, CDR2 YNNKEL (reference sequence). The CDR3 length is 15 residues. Clones were sequenced by immunoSEQ multiplex PCR, and TCRdb holds only the in-frame ones, with some missing. The table shows 200,000 or so clones, with around 81% occurring only once. Sequenced input: peripheral blood. The chain has TRBV3-1 (or the pseudogene TRBV3-2) and TRBJ2-5; the D gene is possibly TRBD2 (6 bases). The TCR was taken from a woman of 80 years or more with COVID-19, enrolled during active disease. The CDR3 DNA sequence: TGTGCCAGCAGCCCCGGACACCGGGGGTGGGAGACCCAGTACTTC. As protein: CASSPGHRGWETQYF.